This entry lists 20 T cell receptor beta chains sequenced from one sample in a study of blood T cell repertoires in COVID-19. The table came from immunoSEQ multiplex PCR; TCRdb's copy has only in-frame clones and leaves some out. The table lists around 63,000 clones, around 82% of them singletons. Sample: peripheral blood. The receptors come from a man aged 60 to 75 with COVID-19, enrolled during active disease.

The table lists this clone with a count of one. The chain is built from TRBV20-1 and TRBJ2-7, with D perhaps TRBD1 (5 bases). The V and J ends lost 4 bases and 7 bases respectively, with 11 bases between them. Germline V CDR1 and CDR2: DFQATT, SNEGSKA (reference sequence). CDR3 length: 11 amino acids. Here the CDR3 reads CSAKGPWEQYF. Written as DNA, the CDR3 is TGCAGTGCTAAGGGGCCATGGGAGCAGTACTTC.

This chain joins TRBV18 and TRBJ1-1; D possibly corresponds to TRBD1 (5 bases). The CDR3 spans 13 residues. From germline, CDR1 is KGHSH and CDR2 LQKENI. V lost 6 bases and J lost 5, with 13 bases in between. The CDR3 reads CASSQGRSTEAFF. The CDR3 DNA sequence: TGTGCCAGCTCCCAGGGAAGGAGTACTGAAGCTTTCTTT.

The chain links TRBV9 to TRBJ2-3, with 9 bases aligning to TRBD1. Germline V lookup: CDR1 SGDLS, CDR2 YYNGEE. The CDR3 contains 15 residues. The V segment lost 4 bases and the J segment 2 bases; nucleotides outside the gene matches: 5. CDR3 amino acids: CASSRGDRVTDTQYF. The DNA for the CDR3 is TGTGCCAGCAGCAGGGGGGACAGGGTCACAGATACGCAGTATTTT.

A single count supports this clone. This chain connects TRBV9 to TRBJ2-3; tentative D call: TRBD1 (5 bases). The V gene lost 0 bases and the J gene lost 4 bases, with 6 bases spanning the gap. This CDR3 spans 13 amino acids. CDR1 is SGDLS and CDR2 is YYNGEE in the germline V gene. The CDR3 DNA reads TGTGCCAGCAGCGTAGACAGGCCAGATACGCAGTATTTT. It is translated as CASSVDRPDTQYF.

This chain connects TRBV7-9 to TRBJ2-7, with 9 bases that match TRBD1. The CDR3 is 12 residues long. Germline V gene lookup returns CDR1 SEHNR and CDR2 FQNEAQ (reference sequence). Germline trimming cut 5 bases from V and 7 bases from J; bases unmatched to any gene: 3. The CDR3 spells CASSLTGGEQYF. The CDR3, as DNA: TGTGCCAGCAGCCTGACAGGGGGTGAGCAGTACTTC.

This clone was counted only a few times. The gene calls are TRBV5-4 and TRBJ2-3, with D possibly TRBD1 on 5 matching bases. The germline V gene has CDR1 SGHNT and CDR2 YYREEE (reference sequence). Deletions cut 0 bases from V and 2 bases from J, with 7 bases between. CDR3 length: 14 amino acids. This CDR3 is CASSLEQATDTQYF. The CDR3 DNA reads as TGTGCCAGCAGCTTGGAACAGGCCACAGATACGCAGTATTTT.

V gene TRBV3-1 (or the pseudogene TRBV3-2) combines with J gene TRBJ1-1; 8 bases agree with TRBD1. Germline V gene sequence: CDR1 LGHDT, CDR2 YNNKEL (reference sequence). V was clipped by 2 bases and J by 5 bases; unmatched bases: 7. The CDR3 spans 15 residues. CDR3 coding DNA: TGTGCCAGCAGCCAACCTACAGGGGGGAGTACTGAAGCTTTCTTT. The encoded protein is CASSQPTGGSTEAFF.

The chain recombines TRBV10-3 with TRBJ2-5; 11 bases map to TRBD2. The CDR3 is 15 amino acids. The germline V gene has CDR1 ENHRY and CDR2 SYGVKD. Trimming at V came to 5 bases and at J to 1 base, leaving 3 bases not matched to a gene. Written as DNA, the CDR3 is TGTGCCATCAGTTTAGCGGGAGGGATCCAAGAGACCCAGTACTTC. Translating gives CAISLAGGIQETQYF.

The V call is TRBV30, the J call TRBJ2-1; D possibly corresponds to TRBD2 (5 bases). The germline gives CDR1 GTSNPN, CDR2 SVGIG (reference sequence). This CDR3 is built from 14 residues. Trimming stripped 1 base from V and 3 bases from J, with 10 bases between. CDR3 nucleotides: TGTGCCTGGAGTGCGTGGACTGGCTACAATGAGCAGTTCTTC. Its translation: CAWSAWTGYNEQFF.

This CDR3 is CASSYSSGARGTEAFF. For the CDR3, the DNA is TGTGCCAGCAGTTACTCGTCCGGGGCGCGGGGCACTGAAGCTTTCTTT. The chain joins TRBV6-5 to TRBJ1-1, with TRBD1 as a possible D gene (5 bases). CDR3 size: 16 residues. Trimming pared 0 bases from V and 4 bases from J, leaving 15 bases between. Germline V gene lookup returns CDR1 MNHEY and CDR2 SVGAGI.

This clone was counted once. In DNA form, the CDR3 reads TGTGCCAGCAGTTGGGGCAGAGTCCTCTCTGGAAACACCATATATTTT. Translating it yields CASSWGRVLSGNTIYF. V usage is TRBV6-5 and J usage is TRBJ1-3; possibly TRBD1 for D (5 bases). The CDR3 spans 16 residues. Per the germline V gene, CDR1 is MNHEY and CDR2 is SVGAGI. Trimming took off 4 bases at V and 0 bases at J, with 13 bases between the two ends.

The chain combines TRBV18 with TRBJ1-5; 10 bases align to TRBD1. Germline assignment: CDR1 KGHSH and CDR2 LQKENI. CDR3 size: 16 residues. V trimming: 3 bases; J trimming: 3 bases; junction bases outside the gene matches: 5. CDR3 loop: CASSPTGQGINQPQHF. CDR3 sequence (DNA): TGTGCCAGCTCACCCACGGGACAGGGGATCAATCAGCCCCAGCATTTT.

The rearrangement links TRBV18 to TRBJ1-4; 9 positions match TRBD1. Germline V CDR1 and CDR2: KGHSH, LQKENI. This CDR3 spans 16 amino acids. The V segment lost 3 bases and the J segment 6 bases; nucleotides outside the gene matches: 8. The chain's CDR3 is CASSPGTGKGDEKLFF. As DNA, the CDR3 is TGTGCCAGCTCACCTGGGACAGGGAAAGGAGATGAAAAACTGTTTTTT.

The gene calls are TRBV24-1 and TRBJ1-1; 11 bases align to TRBD1. Germline V gene lookup returns CDR1 KGHDR and CDR2 SFDVKD. With 3 bases clipped from V and 3 bases from J, the junction kept 2 bases outside the gene matches. The CDR3 has 15 amino acids. The CDR3 sequence is CATSDGQGAHTEAFF. Here the CDR3 DNA reads TGTGCCACCAGTGATGGACAGGGGGCGCACACTGAAGCTTTCTTT.

This chain links TRBV19 with TRBJ1-2; 8 bases align to TRBD1. Germline V gives CDR1 LNHDA, CDR2 SQIVND (reference sequence). This CDR3 region has 14 residues. V lost 4 bases to trimming and J lost 4 bases; unmatched junction nucleotides: 5. The CDR3 here is CASSTTGEGYGYTF. CDR3 DNA: TGTGCCAGTAGTACGACAGGGGAGGGCTATGGCTACACCTTC. Looking up the rest from reference TRBV19 and TRBJ1-2 gives the full variable domain: DGGITQSPKYLFRKEGQNVTLSCEQNLNHDAMYWYRQDPGQGLRLIYYSQIVNDFQKGDIAEGYSVSREKKESFPLTVTSAQKNPTAFYLCASSTTGEGYGYTFGSGTRLTVV.

The chain is built from TRBV5-1 and TRBJ1-1, with TRBD1 matching over 7 bases. The trim removed 0 bases at V and 11 bases at J, leaving 7 bases unmatched. CDR1 SGHRS and CDR2 YFSETQ come from the germline V gene. The CDR3 has 13 residues. CDR3 protein: CASSLAGRGSAFF. CDR3 DNA sequence: TGCGCCAGCAGCTTGGCAGGCAGGGGGTCGGCTTTCTTT.

The chain uses TRBV28 and TRBJ2-7; 9 bases are shared with TRBD1. Per germline, CDR1 MDHEN and CDR2 SYDVKM. The CDR3 is 15 amino acids. V lost 2 bases to trimming and J lost 6 bases; unmatched junction nucleotides: 8. As DNA, the CDR3 is TGTGCCAGCAGTTTAGGGGGGACAGGGCGAATCGAGCAGTACTTC. Residues: CASSLGGTGRIEQYF.

The chain joins TRBV11-2 to TRBJ2-3, with 9 bases aligning to TRBD2. J was trimmed by 1 base and V by 0 bases; bases with no gene match: 5. Germline V lookup: CDR1 SGHAT, CDR2 FQNNGV. There are 17 residues in the CDR3. CDR3 in amino acids: CASSLDSRTSGTDTQYF. The CDR3 coding sequence is TGTGCCAGCAGCTTAGATAGTAGGACTAGCGGCACAGATACGCAGTATTTT.

The chain joins TRBV28 to TRBJ1-6; 9 bases line up with TRBD1. Germline lookup yields CDR1 MDHEN and CDR2 SYDVKM. The junction had 5 bases not matched to a gene; V was cut back by 6 bases and J by 11 bases. This CDR3 has 13 amino acids. Here the CDR3 reads CASRGQGPAPLHF. CDR3 coding DNA: TGTGCCAGCAGAGGACAGGGGCCGGCACCCCTCCACTTT.

This clone was counted a single time. The chain combines TRBV11-2 with TRBJ2-1; TRBD2 matches at 7 bases. This CDR3 spans 14 amino acids. The V gene end was trimmed by 7 bases and the J gene end by 3 bases; junction bases not matched to a gene: 6. CDR1 is SGHAT and CDR2 is FQNNGV in the germline V gene. The CDR3 DNA is TGTGCCAGCACCAAGGCGGGGGTCTACAATGAGCAGTTCTTC. It specifies CASTKAGVYNEQFF. Filled out from reference TRBV11-2 and TRBJ2-1, the complete variable domain reads EAGVAQSPRYKIIEKRQSVAFWCNPISGHATLYWYQQILGQGPKLLIQFQNNGVVDDSQLPKDRFSAERLKGVDSTLKIQPAKLEDSAVYLCASTKAGVYNEQFFGPGTRLTVL.